The rows below give T cell receptor beta chains drawn from one sample of a study of blood T cell repertoires in COVID-19. The data were produced by immunoSEQ multiplex PCR, yet TCRdb's version contains in-frame clones alone and is incomplete. The sample yields roughly 200,000 clones, around 89% seen once. Source material: peripheral blood. These receptors were obtained from a man in his forties or fifties with acute or convalescent COVID-19. The CDR3 runs from the conserved cysteine through the conserved F or W. D genes are given only for firm matches. Where a row states a size, it is once, few, many or the class of an expanded clone; other rows omit it.

clone_size: -; v_call: TRBV28; d_call: -; j_call: TRBJ2-1; cdr3_nt: TGTGCCAGCAGTACCACAGGGCCCGATGAGCAGTTCTTC; cdr3_aa: CASSTTGPDEQFF
clone_size: -; v_call: TRBV20-1; d_call: -; j_call: TRBJ2-7; cdr3_nt: TGCAGTGCTAAACTAGATCCCGAGCAGTACTTC; cdr3_aa: CSAKLDPEQYF
clone_size: -; v_call: TRBV5-5; d_call: -; j_call: TRBJ1-2; cdr3_nt: TGTGCCAGCAGCTCCACTTACCTGCCCAACTATGGCTACACCTTC; cdr3_aa: CASSSTYLPNYGYTF
clone_size: -; v_call: TRBV28; d_call: -; j_call: TRBJ2-1; cdr3_nt: TGTGCCAGCAGTTCACCACTCTCCGGGACTGCTTACAATGAGCAGTTCTTC; cdr3_aa: CASSSPLSGTAYNEQFF
clone_size: -; v_call: TRBV3-1/TRBV3-2; d_call: -; j_call: TRBJ2-2; cdr3_nt: TGTGCCAGCAGCCAAGATGATAGCCGCACCGGGGAGCTGTTTTTT; cdr3_aa: CASSQDDSRTGELFF
clone_size: -; v_call: TRBV6-5; d_call: TRBD1; j_call: TRBJ1-1; cdr3_nt: TGTGCCAGCAGACTTCAGGGGGACACTGAAGCTTTCTTT; cdr3_aa: CASRLQGDTEAFF
clone_size: -; v_call: TRBV6-2/TRBV6-3; d_call: -; j_call: TRBJ1-4; cdr3_nt: TGTGCCAGCAGTTACTTGCAGAAGGGGAATGAAAAACTGTTTTTT; cdr3_aa: CASSYLQKGNEKLFF
clone_size: -; v_call: TRBV30; d_call: -; j_call: TRBJ2-2; cdr3_nt: TGTGCCTGGAGTACACAGGGTCCCGGGGAGCTGTTTTTT; cdr3_aa: CAWSTQGPGELFF
clone_size: -; v_call: TRBV19; d_call: -; j_call: TRBJ1-5; cdr3_nt: TGTGCCAGTAGTATAGAGACCCCAGGTCAGCCCCAGCATTTT; cdr3_aa: CASSIETPGQPQHF
clone_size: -; v_call: TRBV5-1; d_call: TRBD2; j_call: TRBJ2-3; cdr3_nt: TGCGCCAGCAGCCCACGGGGCGGGAGTAGAGATACGCAGTATTTT; cdr3_aa: CASSPRGGSRDTQYF
clone_size: few; v_call: TRBV6-1; d_call: -; j_call: TRBJ1-6; cdr3_nt: TGTGCCAGCAGTGAATCACATAGGGGAACGTCACCCCTCCACTTT; cdr3_aa: CASSESHRGTSPLHF